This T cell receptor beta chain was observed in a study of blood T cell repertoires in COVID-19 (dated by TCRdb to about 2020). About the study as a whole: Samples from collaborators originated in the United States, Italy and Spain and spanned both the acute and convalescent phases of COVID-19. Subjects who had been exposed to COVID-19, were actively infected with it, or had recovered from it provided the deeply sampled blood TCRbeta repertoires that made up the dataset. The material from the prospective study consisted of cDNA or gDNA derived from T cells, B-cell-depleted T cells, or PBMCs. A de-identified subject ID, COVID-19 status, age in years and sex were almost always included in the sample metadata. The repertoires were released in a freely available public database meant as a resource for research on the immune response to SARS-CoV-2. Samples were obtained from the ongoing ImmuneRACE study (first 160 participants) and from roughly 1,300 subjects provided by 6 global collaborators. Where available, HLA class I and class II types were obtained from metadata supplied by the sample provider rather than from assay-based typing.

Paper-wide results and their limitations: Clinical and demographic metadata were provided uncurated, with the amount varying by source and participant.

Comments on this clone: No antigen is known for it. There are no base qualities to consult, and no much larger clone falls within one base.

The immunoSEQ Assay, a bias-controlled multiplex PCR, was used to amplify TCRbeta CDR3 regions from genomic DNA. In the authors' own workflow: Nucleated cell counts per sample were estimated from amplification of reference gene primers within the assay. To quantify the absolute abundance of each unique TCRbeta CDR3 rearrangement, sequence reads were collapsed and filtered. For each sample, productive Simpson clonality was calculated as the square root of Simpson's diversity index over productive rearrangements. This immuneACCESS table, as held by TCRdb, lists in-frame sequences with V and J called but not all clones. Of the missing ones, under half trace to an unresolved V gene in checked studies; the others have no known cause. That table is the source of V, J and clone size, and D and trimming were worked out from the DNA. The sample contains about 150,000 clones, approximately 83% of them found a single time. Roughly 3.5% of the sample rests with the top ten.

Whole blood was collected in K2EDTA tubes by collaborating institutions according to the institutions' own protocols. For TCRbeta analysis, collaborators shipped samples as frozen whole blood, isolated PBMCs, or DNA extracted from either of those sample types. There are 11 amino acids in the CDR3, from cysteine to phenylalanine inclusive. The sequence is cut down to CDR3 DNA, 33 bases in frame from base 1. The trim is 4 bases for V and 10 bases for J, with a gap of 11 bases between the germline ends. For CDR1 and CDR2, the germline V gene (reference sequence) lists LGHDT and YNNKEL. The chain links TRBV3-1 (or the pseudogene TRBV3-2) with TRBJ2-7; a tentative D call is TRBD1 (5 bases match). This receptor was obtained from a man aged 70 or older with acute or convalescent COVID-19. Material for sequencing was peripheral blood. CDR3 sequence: CASSRGVGQYF. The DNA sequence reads TGTGCCAGCAGCCGGGGCGTGGGCCAGTACTTC.